The 12 T cell receptor beta chains in this list originate from one sample, sequenced in a study of cytomegalovirus exposure and HLA in healthy donors. The PCR ran on 60 Vbeta and 13 Jbeta primers. TCRdb's copy holds only in-frame clones and misses some; the assay was immunoSEQ multiplex PCR. This table has under 150,000 clones, roughly a tenth appearing once. Sample: PBMCs. The source is a man aged 25-45 years in good health and CMV-seronegative.

This clone has a handful of counts. The V gene is TRBV6-5, the J gene TRBJ2-6; maybe TRBD2 (5 bases). This CDR3 is built from 15 residues. V was pared by 6 bases and J by 1 base, with 10 bases between. The germline V gene encodes CDR1 MNHEY and CDR2 SVGAGI. The CDR3 DNA follows: TGTGCCAGCAGGGACTTGGGGTCTGGGGCCAACGTCCTGACTTTC. Translation: CASRDLGSGANVLTF.

This clone appeared a few times. The DNA of the CDR3 is TGTGGGGGGCAGGGGGACATCCAAGAGACCCAGTACTTC. Translated: CGGQGDIQETQYF. The V gene is TRBV27, the J gene TRBJ2-5, with 7 bases fitting TRBD1. This CDR3 has 13 residues. Germline loops: CDR1 MNHEY, CDR2 SMNVEV (reference sequence).

A single count supports this clone. The chain links TRBV7-9 to TRBJ1-3; 10 nucleotides agree with TRBD1. This CDR3 is 16 amino acids long. CDR1 is SEHNR and CDR2 is FQNEAQ in the germline V gene (reference sequence). V trimming: 5 bases; J trimming: 2 bases; junction bases outside the gene matches: 6. The CDR3 reads CASSTQGQGPGNTIYF. For the CDR3, the DNA is TGTGCCAGCAGCACCCAGGGACAGGGGCCTGGAAACACCATATATTTT.

This clone has more than one count but fewer than ten. CDR3 loop: CASSRGTGDEQYF. The CDR3 bases are TGCGCCAGCAGCCGCGGGACAGGGGACGAGCAGTACTTC. The chain carries TRBV4-3 and TRBJ2-7; 10 bases map to TRBD1. The V segment lost 4 bases and the J segment 5 bases; nucleotides outside the gene matches: 2. The CDR3 extends over 13 amino acids. CDR1 LGHNA and CDR2 YSLEER come from the germline V gene.

This clone was observed a few times. V is TRBV9 and J is TRBJ1-5, with a possible D match to TRBD1 (5 bases). CDR3 length equals 15 residues. V lost 2 bases to trimming and J lost 9 bases, with 18 bases between them. Germline V gives CDR1 SGDLS, CDR2 YYNGEE. CDR3 coding DNA: TGTGCCAGCAGCGTTCGGGACTTCCCGCCATCGCCCCAGCATTTT. It encodes CASSVRDFPPSPQHF.

This clone has a handful of counts. The chain couples TRBV10-3 to TRBJ2-7, with 8 positions matching TRBD1. Trimming removed 6 bases from V and 6 bases from J; junction bases left unmatched: 10. Germline-derived CDR1 and CDR2 are ENHRY and SYGVKD. The CDR3 runs to 14 residues. The CDR3 spells CAIRPGQDLGEQYF. CDR3 sequence (DNA): TGTGCCATCAGACCGGGACAGGATCTCGGCGAGCAGTACTTC.

This clone was counted a few times. This chain uses TRBV27 with TRBJ1-4; 7 bases fit TRBD1. Trimming at V came to 6 bases and at J to 4 bases, leaving 5 bases not matched to a gene. Germline values: CDR1 MNHEY, CDR2 SMNVEV (reference sequence). The CDR3 covers 14 residues. The CDR3 spells CASSHRGGNEKLFF. The CDR3 DNA follows: TGTGCCAGCAGCCACAGGGGTGGTAATGAAAAACTGTTTTTT. Using reference TRBV27 and TRBJ1-4 for the parts outside the CDR3, the full variable domain is EAQVTQNPRYLITVTGKKLTVTCSQNMNHEYMSWYRQDPGLGLRQIYYSMNVEVTDKGDVPEGYKVSRKEKRNFPLILESPSPNQTSLYFCASSHRGGNEKLFFGSGTQLSVL.

This chain connects TRBV2 to TRBJ2-3; D call uncertain. The V gene's germline CDR1 is SNHLY and CDR2 FYNNEI. This CDR3 is 13 amino acids long. V lost 8 bases, J lost 0 bases, and 9 bases lay in between. The DNA for the CDR3 is TGTGCCAGCGGCCCGCCGAGCACAGATACGCAGTATTTT. Its protein product is CASGPPSTDTQYF.

This clone was picked up a small number of times. The chain uses TRBV19 and TRBJ2-7; 11 nucleotides agree with TRBD2. Germline CDR1 LNHDA, CDR2 SQIVND (reference sequence). J lost 3 bases, V lost 3 bases, and 1 base had no gene match. The CDR3 length is 14 residues. Here the CDR3 reads CASSIGLAGYEQYF. DNA for the CDR3: TGTGCCAGTAGTATCGGACTAGCGGGCTACGAGCAGTACTTC.

The chain links TRBV5-4 to TRBJ2-5; possible D gene TRBD1, 6 bases. The V end lost 3 bases, the J end lost 1 base, and 13 bases lay between the germline ends. The germline gives CDR1 SGHNT, CDR2 YYREEE (reference sequence). The CDR3 sequence is 15 residues long. For the CDR3, the DNA is TGTGCCAGCAGCTCACTGACAGGACCCCAAGAGACCCAGTACTTC. As protein: CASSSLTGPQETQYF.

This clone was counted a few times. Sequence at one end of the junction differs from germline and may be a read error. The V gene is TRBV5-4, the J gene TRBJ2-7; TRBD1 might be the D (5 bases). Germline-derived CDR1 and CDR2 are SGHNT and YYREEE (reference sequence). This CDR3 is 15 amino acids long. The CDR3: CASSLASRQTYEQCF. DNA for the CDR3: TGTGCCAGCAGCTTGGCCTCGAGACAGACCTACGAGCAGTGCTTC.

This clone has only a few counts. The sample carries other DNA sequences with the same CDR3. J is TRBJ1-6 and V is TRBV5-1, with 10 bases that match TRBD1. The V gene's germline CDR1 is SGHRS and CDR2 YFSETQ. This CDR3 region has 17 residues. J gave up 7 bases and V 4 bases, and 11 bases lay outside the gene matches. CDR3 sequence reads: CASSPGATGGNNSPLHF. DNA for the CDR3: TGCGCCAGCAGCCCAGGGGCGACAGGGGGCAACAATTCACCCCTCCACTTT.